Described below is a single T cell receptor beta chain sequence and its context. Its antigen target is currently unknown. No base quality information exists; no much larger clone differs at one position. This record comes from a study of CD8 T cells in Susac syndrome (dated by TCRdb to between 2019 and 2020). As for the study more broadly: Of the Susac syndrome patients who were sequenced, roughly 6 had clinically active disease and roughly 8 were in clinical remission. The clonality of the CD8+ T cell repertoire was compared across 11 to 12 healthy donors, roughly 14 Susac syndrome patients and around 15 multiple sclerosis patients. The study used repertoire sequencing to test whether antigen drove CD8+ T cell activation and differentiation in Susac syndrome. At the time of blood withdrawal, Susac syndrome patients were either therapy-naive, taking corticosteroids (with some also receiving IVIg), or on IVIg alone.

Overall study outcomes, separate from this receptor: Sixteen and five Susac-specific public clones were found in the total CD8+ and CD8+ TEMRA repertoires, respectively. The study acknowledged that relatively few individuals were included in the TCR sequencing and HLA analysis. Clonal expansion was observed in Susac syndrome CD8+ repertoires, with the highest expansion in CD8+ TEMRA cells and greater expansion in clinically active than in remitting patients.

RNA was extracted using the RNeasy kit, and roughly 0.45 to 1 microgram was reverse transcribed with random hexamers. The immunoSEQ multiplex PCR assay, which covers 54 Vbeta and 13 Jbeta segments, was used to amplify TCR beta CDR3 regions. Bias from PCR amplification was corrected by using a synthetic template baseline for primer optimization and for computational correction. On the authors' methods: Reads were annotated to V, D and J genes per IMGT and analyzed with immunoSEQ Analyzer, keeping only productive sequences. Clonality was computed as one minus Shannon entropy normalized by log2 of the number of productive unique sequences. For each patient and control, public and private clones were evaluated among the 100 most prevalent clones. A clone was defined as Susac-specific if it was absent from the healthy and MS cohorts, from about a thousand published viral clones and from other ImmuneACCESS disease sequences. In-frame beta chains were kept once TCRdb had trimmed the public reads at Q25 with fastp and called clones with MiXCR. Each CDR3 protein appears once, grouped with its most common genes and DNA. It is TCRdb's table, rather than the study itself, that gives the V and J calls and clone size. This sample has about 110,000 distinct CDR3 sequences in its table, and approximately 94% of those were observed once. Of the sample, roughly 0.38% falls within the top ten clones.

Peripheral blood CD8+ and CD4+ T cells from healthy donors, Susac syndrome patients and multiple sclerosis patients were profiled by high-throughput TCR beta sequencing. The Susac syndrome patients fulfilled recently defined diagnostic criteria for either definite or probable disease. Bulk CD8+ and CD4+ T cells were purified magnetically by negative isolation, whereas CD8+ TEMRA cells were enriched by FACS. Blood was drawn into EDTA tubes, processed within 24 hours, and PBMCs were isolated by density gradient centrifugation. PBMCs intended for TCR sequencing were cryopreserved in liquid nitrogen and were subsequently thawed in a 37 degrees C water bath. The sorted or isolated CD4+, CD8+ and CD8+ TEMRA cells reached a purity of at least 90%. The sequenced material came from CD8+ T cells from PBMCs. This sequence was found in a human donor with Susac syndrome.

In nucleotides, the sequence is TGTGCCAGCAGCAAAGGGATCACCCGGGAGACAGATACGCAGTATTTT. This is translated as CASSKGITRETDTQYF. In this chain, TRBV3-1 is recombined with TRBJ2-3; TRBD2 might be the D gene, on 6 matching bases. The CDR3 goes from the cysteine to the phenylalanine over 16 residues. Only the CDR3 region is kept as DNA, spanning 48 bases read in frame from base 1. From the germline V gene (reference sequence), CDR1 is LGHDT and CDR2 is YNNKEL. Trimming removed 5 bases from V and 3 bases from J, leaving 18 bases between the germline ends.